Sequencing of this T cell receptor (beta chain) was carried out in a study of cytomegalovirus exposure and HLA in healthy donors. Study at large: An earlier analysis identified approximately 110 million unique TCR beta sequences in 150 million to 200 million T cells.

This clone came up a few times. What it binds is unknown. The study, taken as a whole, reports: It was 150 to 200 TCR beta chains that were listed as cytomegalovirus-associated. Segments of the TCR beta V type were, in most cases, productive about 90% or about 30% of the time in an earlier analysis.

With 60 Vbeta and 13 Jbeta primers, the PCR was carried out. The protocol was immunoSEQ multiplex PCR, while the TCRdb copy is restricted to in-frame clones and leaves out a portion. The data contain 150,000 or so clones, less than 85% of them singletons. Those who donated were healthy bone marrow donors. The CDR3 runs to 12 residues. Trimming cost V 4 bases and J 6 bases, with 7 bases left between them. Germline values: CDR1 MNHNY, CDR2 SVGAGI (reference sequence). The sample consisted of PBMCs. The source of this sequence is a young man in good health and CMV-seropositive. The chain combines TRBV6-6 with TRBJ1-5, with D unresolved. The CDR3 is CASSSLPQPQHF. As DNA, the CDR3 is TGTGCCAGCAGTTCCCTCCCTCAGCCCCAGCATTTT.